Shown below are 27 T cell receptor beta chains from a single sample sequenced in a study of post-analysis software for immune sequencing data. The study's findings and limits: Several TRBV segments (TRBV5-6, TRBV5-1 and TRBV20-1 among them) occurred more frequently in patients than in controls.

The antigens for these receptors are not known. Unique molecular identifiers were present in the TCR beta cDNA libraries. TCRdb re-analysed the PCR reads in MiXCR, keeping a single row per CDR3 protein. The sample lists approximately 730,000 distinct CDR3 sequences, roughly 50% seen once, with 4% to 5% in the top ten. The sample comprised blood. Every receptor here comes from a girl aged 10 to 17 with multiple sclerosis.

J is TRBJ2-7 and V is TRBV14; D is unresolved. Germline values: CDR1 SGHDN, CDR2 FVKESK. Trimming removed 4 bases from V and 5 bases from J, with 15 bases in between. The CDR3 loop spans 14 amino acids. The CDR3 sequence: CASSLPVFLDEQYF. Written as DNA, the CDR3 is TGTGCCAGCAGCCTCCCCGTATTCCTCGACGAGCAGTACTTC.

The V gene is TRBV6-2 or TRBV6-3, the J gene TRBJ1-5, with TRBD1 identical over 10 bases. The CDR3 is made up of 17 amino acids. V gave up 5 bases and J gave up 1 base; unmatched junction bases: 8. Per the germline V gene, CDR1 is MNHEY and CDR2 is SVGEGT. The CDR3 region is CASSDPGQGLSNQPQHF. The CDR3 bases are TGTGCCAGCAGTGATCCGGGACAGGGGTTGAGCAATCAGCCCCAGCATTTT.

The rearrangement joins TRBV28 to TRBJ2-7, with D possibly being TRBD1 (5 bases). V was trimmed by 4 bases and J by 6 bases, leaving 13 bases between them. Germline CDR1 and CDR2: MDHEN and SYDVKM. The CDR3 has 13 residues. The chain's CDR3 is CASSSPQGSEQYF. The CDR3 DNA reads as TGTGCCAGCAGTTCCCCCCAGGGAAGCGAGCAGTACTTC.

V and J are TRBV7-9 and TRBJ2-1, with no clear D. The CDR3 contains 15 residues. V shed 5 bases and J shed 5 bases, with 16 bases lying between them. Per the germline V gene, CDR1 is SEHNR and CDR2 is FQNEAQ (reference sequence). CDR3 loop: CASSVRAPNNNEQFF. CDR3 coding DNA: TGTGCCAGCAGCGTCCGGGCCCCCAATAACAATGAGCAGTTCTTC. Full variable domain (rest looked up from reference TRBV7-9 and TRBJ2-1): DTGVSQNPRHKITKRGQNVTFRCDPISEHNRLYWYRQTLGQGPEFLTYFQNEAQLEKSRLLSDRFSAERPKGSFSTLEIQRTEQGDSAMYLCASSVRAPNNNEQFFGPGTRLTVL.

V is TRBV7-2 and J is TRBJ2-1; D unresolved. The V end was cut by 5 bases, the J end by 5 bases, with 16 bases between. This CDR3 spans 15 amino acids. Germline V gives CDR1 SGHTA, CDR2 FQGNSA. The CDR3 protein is CASSPRRDGDNEQFF. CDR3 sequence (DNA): TGTGCCAGCAGCCCGCGCCGTGACGGCGACAATGAGCAGTTCTTC.

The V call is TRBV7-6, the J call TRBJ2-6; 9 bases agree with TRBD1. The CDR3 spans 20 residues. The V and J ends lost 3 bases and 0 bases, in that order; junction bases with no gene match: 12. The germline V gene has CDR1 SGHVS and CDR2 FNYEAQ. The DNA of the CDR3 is TGTGCCAGCAGCTTCAGGCCTAAGGGACAGGGCAACTCTGGGGCCAACGTCCTGACTTTC. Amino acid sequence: CASSFRPKGQGNSGANVLTF.

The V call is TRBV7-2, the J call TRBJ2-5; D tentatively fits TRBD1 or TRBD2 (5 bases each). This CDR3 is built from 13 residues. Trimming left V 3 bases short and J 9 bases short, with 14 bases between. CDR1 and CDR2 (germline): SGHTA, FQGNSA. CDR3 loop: CASSLRGARAQYF. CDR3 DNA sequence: TGTGCCAGCAGCTTGAGAGGGGCCCGGGCCCAGTACTTC.

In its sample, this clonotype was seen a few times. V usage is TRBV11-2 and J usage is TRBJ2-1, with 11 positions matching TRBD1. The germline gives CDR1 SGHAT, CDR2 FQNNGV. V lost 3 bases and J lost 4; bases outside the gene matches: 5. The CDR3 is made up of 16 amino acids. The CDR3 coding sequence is TGTGCCAGCAGCTTTCCGGGACAGGGGGAATACAATGAGCAGTTCTTC. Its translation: CASSFPGQGEYNEQFF.

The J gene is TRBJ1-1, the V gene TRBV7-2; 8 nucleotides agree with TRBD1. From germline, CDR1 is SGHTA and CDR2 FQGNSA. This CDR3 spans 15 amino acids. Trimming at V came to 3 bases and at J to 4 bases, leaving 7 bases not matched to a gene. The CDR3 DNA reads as TGTGCCAGCAGCTTCGCGACAGGGGCGGGCACTGAAGCTTTCTTT. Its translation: CASSFATGAGTEAFF. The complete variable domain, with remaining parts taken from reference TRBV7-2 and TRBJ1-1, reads GAGVSQSPSNKVTEKGKDVELRCDPISGHTALYWYRQSLGQGLEFLIYFQGNSAPDKSGLPSDRFSAERTGGSVSTLTIQRTQQEDSAVYLCASSFATGAGTEAFFGQGTRLTVV.

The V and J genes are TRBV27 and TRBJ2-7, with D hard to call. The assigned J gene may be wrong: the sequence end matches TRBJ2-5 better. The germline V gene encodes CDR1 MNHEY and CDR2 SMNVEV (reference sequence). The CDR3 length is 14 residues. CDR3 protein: CASSFLGQVETQYF. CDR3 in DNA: TGTGCCAGCAGTTTCCTAGGTCAAGTAGAGACCCAGTACTTC.

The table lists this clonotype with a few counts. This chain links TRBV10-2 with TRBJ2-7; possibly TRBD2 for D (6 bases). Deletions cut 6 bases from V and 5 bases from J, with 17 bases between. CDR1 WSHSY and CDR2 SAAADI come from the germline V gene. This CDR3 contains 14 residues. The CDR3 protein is CASRLQGGVDEQYF. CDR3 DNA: TGCGCCAGCAGGCTGCAGGGAGGAGTGGACGAGCAGTACTTC.

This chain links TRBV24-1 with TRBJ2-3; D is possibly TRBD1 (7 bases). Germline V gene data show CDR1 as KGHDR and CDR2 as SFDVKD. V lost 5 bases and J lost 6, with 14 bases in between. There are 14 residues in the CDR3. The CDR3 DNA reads TGTGCCACCAGTGGATCGGAGGGGGCTGATACGCAGTATTTT. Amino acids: CATSGSEGADTQYF.

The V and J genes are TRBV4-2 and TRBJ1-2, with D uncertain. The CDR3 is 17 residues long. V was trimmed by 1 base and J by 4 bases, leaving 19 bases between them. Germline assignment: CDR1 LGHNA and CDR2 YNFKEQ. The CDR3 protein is CASSQGVGRANPYGYTF. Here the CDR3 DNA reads TGTGCCAGCAGCCAAGGGGTGGGAAGGGCAAACCCCTATGGCTACACCTTC.

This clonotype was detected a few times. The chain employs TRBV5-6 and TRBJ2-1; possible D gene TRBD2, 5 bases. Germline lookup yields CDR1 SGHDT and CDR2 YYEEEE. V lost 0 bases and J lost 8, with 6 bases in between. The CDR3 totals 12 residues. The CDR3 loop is CASSLGGYEQFF. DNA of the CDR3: TGTGCCAGCAGCTTGGGAGGGTATGAGCAGTTCTTC. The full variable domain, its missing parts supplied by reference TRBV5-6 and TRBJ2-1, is DAGVTQSPTHLIKTRGQQVTLRCSPKSGHDTVSWYQQALGQGPQFIFQYYEEEERQRGNFPDRFSGHQFPNYSSELNVNALLLGDSALYLCASSLGGYEQFFGPGTRLTVL.

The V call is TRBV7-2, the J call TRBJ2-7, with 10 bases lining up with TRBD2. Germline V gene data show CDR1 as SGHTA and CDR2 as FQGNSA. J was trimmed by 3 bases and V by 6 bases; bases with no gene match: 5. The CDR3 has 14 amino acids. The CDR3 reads CASREAGGNYEQYF. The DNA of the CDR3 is TGTGCCAGCAGGGAAGCGGGAGGGAACTACGAGCAGTACTTC.

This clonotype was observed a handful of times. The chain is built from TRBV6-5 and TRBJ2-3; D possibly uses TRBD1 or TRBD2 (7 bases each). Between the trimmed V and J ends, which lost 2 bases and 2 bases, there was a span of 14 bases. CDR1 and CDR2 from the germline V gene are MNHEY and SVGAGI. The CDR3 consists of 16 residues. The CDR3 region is CASSYTRGGTTDTQYF. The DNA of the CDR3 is TGTGCCAGCAGTTACACCAGGGGGGGAACCACAGATACGCAGTATTTT.

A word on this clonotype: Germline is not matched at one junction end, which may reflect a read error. The CDR3 here is CASSSGGLVINEKRFF. The CDR3 DNA reads as TGTGCCAGCAGCTCAGGAGGCCTCGTAATTAATGAAAAACGGTTTTTT. The chain has TRBV7-2 and TRBJ1-4; D is ambiguous. Germline lookup yields CDR1 SGHTA and CDR2 FQGNSA. The CDR3 contains 16 residues.

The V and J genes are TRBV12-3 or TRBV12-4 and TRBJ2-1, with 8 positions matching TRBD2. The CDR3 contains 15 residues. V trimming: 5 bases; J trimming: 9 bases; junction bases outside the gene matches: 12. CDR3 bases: TGTGCCAGCAGTCTCCCTGCGGGAGGCTCGCCTGAGCAGTTCTTC. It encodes CASSLPAGGSPEQFF.

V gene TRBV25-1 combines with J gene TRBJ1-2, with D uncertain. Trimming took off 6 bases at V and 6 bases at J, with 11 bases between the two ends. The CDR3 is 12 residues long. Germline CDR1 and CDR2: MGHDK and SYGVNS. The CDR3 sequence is CASSRLGDGYTF. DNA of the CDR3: TGTGCCAGCAGCAGACTTGGAGATGGCTACACCTTC.

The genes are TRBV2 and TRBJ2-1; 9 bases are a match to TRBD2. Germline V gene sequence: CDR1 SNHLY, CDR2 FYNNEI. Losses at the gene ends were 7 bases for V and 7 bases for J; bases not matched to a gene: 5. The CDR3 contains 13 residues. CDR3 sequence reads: CASTSGMDNEQFF. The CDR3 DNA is TGTGCCAGCACTAGCGGGATGGATAATGAGCAGTTCTTC.

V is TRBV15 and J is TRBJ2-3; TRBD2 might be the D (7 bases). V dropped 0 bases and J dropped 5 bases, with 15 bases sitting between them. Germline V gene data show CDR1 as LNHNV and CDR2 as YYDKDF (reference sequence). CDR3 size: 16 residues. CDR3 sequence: CATSRDLAEGGDTQYF. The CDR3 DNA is TGTGCCACCAGCAGAGACCTAGCGGAGGGGGGAGATACGCAGTATTTT.

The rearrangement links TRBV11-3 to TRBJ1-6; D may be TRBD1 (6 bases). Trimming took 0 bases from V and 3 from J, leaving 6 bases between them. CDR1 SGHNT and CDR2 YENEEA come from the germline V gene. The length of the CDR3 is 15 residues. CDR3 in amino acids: CASSLEGHYNSPLHF. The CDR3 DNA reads TGTGCCAGCAGCTTAGAGGGACACTATAATTCACCCCTCCACTTT.

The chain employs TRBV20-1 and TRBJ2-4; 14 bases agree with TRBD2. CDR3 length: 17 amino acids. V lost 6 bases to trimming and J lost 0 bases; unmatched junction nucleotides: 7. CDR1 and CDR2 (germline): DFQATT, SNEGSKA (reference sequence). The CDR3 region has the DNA TGCAGTGCCGGGACTAGCGGGAGAGGGCTAGCCAAAAACATTCAGTACTTC. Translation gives CSAGTSGRGLAKNIQYF.

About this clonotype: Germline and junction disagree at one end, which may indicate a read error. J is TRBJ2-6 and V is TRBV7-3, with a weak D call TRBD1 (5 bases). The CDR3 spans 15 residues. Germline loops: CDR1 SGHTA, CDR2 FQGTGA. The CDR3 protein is CASRIVPSGASVLTF. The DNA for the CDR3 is TGTGCCAGCAGGATCGTCCCGTCTGGGGCCAGCGTCCTGACTTTC.

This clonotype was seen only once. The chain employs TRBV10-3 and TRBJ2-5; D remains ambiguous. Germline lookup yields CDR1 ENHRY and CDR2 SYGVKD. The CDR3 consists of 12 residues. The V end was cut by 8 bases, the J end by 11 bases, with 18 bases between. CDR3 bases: TGTGCCATCGGCCAGGTTTCTGGTGAGCAGTACTTC. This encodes CAIGQVSGEQYF.

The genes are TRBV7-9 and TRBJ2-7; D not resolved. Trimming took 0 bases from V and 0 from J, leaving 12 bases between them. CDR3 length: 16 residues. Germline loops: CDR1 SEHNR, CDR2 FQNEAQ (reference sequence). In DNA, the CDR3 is TGTGCCAGCAGCTTAGCGCTGTCTAAGAGCTCCTACGAGCAGTACTTC. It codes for CASSLALSKSSYEQYF. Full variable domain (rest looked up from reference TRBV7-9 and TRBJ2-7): DTGVSQNPRHKITKRGQNVTFRCDPISEHNRLYWYRQTLGQGPEFLTYFQNEAQLEKSRLLSDRFSAERPKGSFSTLEIQRTEQGDSAMYLCASSLALSKSSYEQYFGPGTRLTVT.

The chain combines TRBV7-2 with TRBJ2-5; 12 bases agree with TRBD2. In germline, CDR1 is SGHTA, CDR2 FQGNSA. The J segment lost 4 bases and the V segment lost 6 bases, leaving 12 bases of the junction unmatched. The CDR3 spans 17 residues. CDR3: CASSQRLAGGFRETQYF. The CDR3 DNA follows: TGTGCCAGCAGTCAAAGGCTAGCGGGAGGGTTTCGAGAGACCCAGTACTTC. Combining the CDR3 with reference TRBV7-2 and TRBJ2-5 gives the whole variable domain GAGVSQSPSNKVTEKGKDVELRCDPISGHTALYWYRQSLGQGLEFLIYFQGNSAPDKSGLPSDRFSAERTGGSVSTLTIQRTQQEDSAVYLCASSQRLAGGFRETQYFGPGTRLLVL.